A selection of T cell receptor beta chains follows, all from one sample in a study of cytomegalovirus exposure and HLA in healthy donors. TCRdb's table, derived via immunoSEQ multiplex PCR, lists solely in-frame clones and lacks some. This sample has 150,000 to 160,000 clones, with roughly 84% found just once. Sequenced sample: PBMCs. These receptor sequences come from a woman under 30 in good health and CMV-seronegative. CDR3s include the opening cysteine and the closing phenylalanine or tryptophan.

TRBV30	TRBJ2-7	CAHGKGSGLAGQIEQYF
TRBV5-1	TRBJ2-1	CASSPASGRDSYNEQFF
TRBV6-1	TRBJ2-1	CASSVTGASSYNEQFF
TRBV28	TRBJ1-1	CASSLLGGDTEAFF
TRBV6-6	TRBJ2-7	CASSNGAGGPQGQYF
TRBV15	TRBJ2-7	CATSTYGGGSYEQYF
TRBV19	TRBJ1-5	CASSILTRVNQPQHF
TRBV4-2	TRBJ1-2	CASSQEGGRGGELNYGYTF
TRBV5-5	TRBJ1-5	CASSWEGQGGQPQHF
TRBV23-1	TRBJ2-7	CASSPTRYRESIVYEQYF
TRBV30	TRBJ2-3	CAWTRVMTDTQYF
TRBV28	TRBJ2-2	CASSLTSGGPPGELFF
TRBV7-3	TRBJ2-5	CASSLRPVRETQYF
TRBV4-3	TRBJ2-1	CASSLNRGLAPQGQFF
TRBV19	TRBJ2-1	CASSIGGRINPAEQFF
TRBV30	TRBJ2-6	CAWTFTGYSGANVLTF
TRBV5-4	TRBJ2-7	CASSLGAGPTYEQYF
TRBV30	TRBJ2-2	CAWSGLTTGELFF
TRBV29-1	TRBJ2-3	CSVEDWPSGGWNTQYF
TRBV6-5	TRBJ2-1	CASSRTGGAWNEQFF
TRBV28	TRBJ2-3	CASLGRRGDTQYF
TRBV14	TRBJ2-7	CASSQRSRQGYEQYF
TRBV5-1	TRBJ1-1	CASSPPGGGTEAFF
TRBV2	TRBJ2-1	CASSEGTGTYNEQFF
TRBV30	TRBJ1-2	CAWSAGPYGYTF
TRBV11-2	TRBJ1-6	CASSKQGQVNSPLHF
TRBV28	TRBJ1-4	CASTRTGLANEKLFF
TRBV13	TRBJ2-7	CASSLGLRGYEQYF
TRBV7-9	TRBJ1-2	CASSRTGNECGYTF
TRBV27	TRBJ2-7	CASSQLTGAHEQYF
TRBV9	TRBJ2-7	CASSPTGTSGGRTYEQYF
TRBV11-2	TRBJ2-7	CASSLEAGYEQYF
TRBV11-2	TRBJ1-3	CASSSLDRVASYF
TRBV7-2	TRBJ1-3	CASSLARSTIYF
TRBV6-5	TRBJ1-6	CASKEGSSYNSPLHF
TRBV9	TRBJ2-3	CASSAGLASSTDTQYF
TRBV4-3	TRBJ1-4	CASSGGPGNEKLFF
TRBV7-9	TRBJ2-7	CASSWGTPSGFSYEQYF
TRBV6-1	TRBJ2-7	CASSEAPLGSGGYEQYF
TRBV5-6	-	CASSLLEGSYEQYF
TRBV4-3	TRBJ2-1	CASSQMGQTFEQFF
TRBV7-8	TRBJ1-5	CASSPSSRDQPQHF
TRBV5-1	TRBJ2-1	CASSTRGNNEQFF
TRBV5-5	TRBJ1-3	CASSLAPGAGNTIYF
TRBV19	TRBJ2-2	CASSKMGQNTGELFF
TRBV5-4	TRBJ1-2	CASSSGGIYGYTF
TRBV11-2	TRBJ2-7	CASSSWVAGGYEQYF